These T cell receptor beta chains were read from a single sample in a study of shared clonotypes between healthy human individuals. This table comes from immunoSEQ multiplex PCR, and its TCRdb copy is limited to in-frame clones, with some not included. The table lists around 750,000 clones, around two thirds of them singletons. The specimen sequenced was memory CD4+ T cells sorted from blood. The receptor source for this set is a woman aged 25-40 years in good health. The CDR3 runs from the conserved cysteine through the conserved F or W. Each record gives: J gene, clone size, D gene, V gene, CDR3 length, CDR3 protein, CDR3 DNA. The D gene is left open where the match is weak. Size tells how often a clone was seen (once, few, many) or the class of an expanded clone, and some rows leave it out.

j_call: TRBJ1-5
clone_size: NA
d_call: NA
v_call: TRBV11-2
cdr3_length: 13
cdr3_aa: CASSSQRDQPQHF
cdr3_nt: TGTGCCAGCAGCTCGCAGAGAGATCAGCCCCAGCATTTT

j_call: TRBJ1-4
clone_size: NA
d_call: NA
v_call: TRBV2
cdr3_length: 11
cdr3_aa: CASTRGQELFF
cdr3_nt: TGTGCCAGCACGCGAGGGCAGGAACTGTTTTTT

j_call: TRBJ2-7
clone_size: NA
d_call: NA
v_call: TRBV6-1
cdr3_length: 14
cdr3_aa: CASREPDTLGEQYF
cdr3_nt: TGTGCCAGCAGGGAACCGGACACTTTGGGGGAGCAGTACTTC

j_call: TRBJ2-1
clone_size: NA
d_call: TRBD2
v_call: TRBV11-2
cdr3_length: 17
cdr3_aa: CASSPGRTAQSYNEQFF
cdr3_nt: TGTGCCAGCAGCCCCGGGAGGACTGCTCAGTCCTACAATGAGCAGTTCTTC

j_call: TRBJ2-1
clone_size: NA
d_call: TRBD2
v_call: TRBV6-4
cdr3_length: 14
cdr3_aa: CASSDGLAGNEQFF
cdr3_nt: TGTGCCAGCAGTGACGGACTAGCGGGCAATGAGCAGTTCTTC

j_call: TRBJ2-1
clone_size: few
d_call: TRBD2
v_call: TRBV30
cdr3_length: 17
cdr3_aa: CAWRDRTLAGGDDEQFF
cdr3_nt: TGTGCCTGGAGAGACCGTACTCTAGCGGGGGGTGATGATGAGCAGTTCTTC

j_call: TRBJ2-7
clone_size: NA
d_call: TRBD1
v_call: TRBV5-4
cdr3_length: 12
cdr3_aa: CATRTGNYEQYF
cdr3_nt: TGTGCCACGCGGACAGGGAACTACGAGCAGTACTTC

j_call: TRBJ1-2
clone_size: NA
d_call: TRBD1
v_call: TRBV9
cdr3_length: 15
cdr3_aa: CASSEGTGPNYGYTF
cdr3_nt: TGTGCCAGCAGCGAAGGGACAGGGCCTAACTATGGCTACACCTTC

j_call: TRBJ2-1
clone_size: NA
d_call: TRBD2
v_call: TRBV9
cdr3_length: 15
cdr3_aa: CASSLRTSGYNEQFF
cdr3_nt: TGTGCCAGCAGCCTAAGGACTAGCGGCTACAATGAGCAGTTCTTC

j_call: TRBJ2-1
clone_size: few
d_call: NA
v_call: TRBV5-1
cdr3_length: 15
cdr3_aa: CASSLASGSYNEQFF
cdr3_nt: TGCGCCAGCAGCTTGGCCAGCGGGTCCTACAATGAGCAGTTCTTC

j_call: TRBJ2-1
clone_size: NA
d_call: TRBD2
v_call: TRBV25-1
cdr3_length: 15
cdr3_aa: CASRTGTSGVNEQFF
cdr3_nt: TGTGCCAGCAGAACCGGGACTAGCGGGGTTAATGAGCAGTTCTTC

j_call: TRBJ2-1
clone_size: NA
d_call: NA
v_call: TRBV11-3
cdr3_length: 13
cdr3_aa: CASSQQSGTQQFF
cdr3_nt: TGTGCCAGCAGCCAACAGTCCGGGACCCAGCAGTTCTTC

j_call: TRBJ1-1
clone_size: NA
d_call: TRBD1
v_call: TRBV7-7
cdr3_length: 17
cdr3_aa: CASSLDPGTGPSNEAFF
cdr3_nt: TGTGCCAGCAGCTTAGACCCCGGGACAGGGCCGAGCAATGAAGCTTTCTTT

j_call: TRBJ2-7
clone_size: NA
d_call: NA
v_call: TRBV11-3
cdr3_length: 15
cdr3_aa: CASSLGQGGPYEQYF
cdr3_nt: TGTGCCAGCAGCTTAGGCCAGGGGGGGCCGTACGAGCAGTACTTC

j_call: TRBJ2-2
clone_size: few
d_call: TRBD1
v_call: TRBV7-9
cdr3_length: 15
cdr3_aa: CASSFGTGNTGELFF
cdr3_nt: TGTGCCAGCAGCTTTGGGACAGGGAACACCGGGGAGCTGTTTTTT

j_call: TRBJ2-7
clone_size: NA
d_call: NA
v_call: TRBV4-1
cdr3_length: 16
cdr3_aa: CASSQVQDGEIYEQYF
cdr3_nt: TGCGCCAGCAGCCAGGTTCAGGACGGAGAAATTTACGAGCAGTACTTC